These T cell receptor beta chains were read from a single sample in a study of T cell changes during pregnancy in multiple sclerosis. Assay used: immunoSEQ multiplex PCR; TCRdb lists only in-frame clones, some missing. This sample has nearly 110,000 clones, with 85% to 95% found just once. The sequencing used peripheral blood, collected after pregnancy. These receptors were collected from a female donor with multiple sclerosis, enrolled in a pregnancy study. Both conserved end residues are part of each CDR3. The D gene is left open where the match is weak. Not all rows give a size; the values are once, few, many and, for expanded clones, a class.

TRBD1 TRBJ1-4 once TRBV7-9 TGTGCCAGCAGCGAAGGGGACAGGGAGGGCGAAAAATTGTTTTTT CASSEGDREGEKLFF
TRBD1 TRBJ1-1 few TRBV6-6 TGTGCCAGCAGCACAACAGGGGGCACTGAAGCTTTCTTT CASSTTGGTEAFF
TRBD1 TRBJ2-2 - TRBV7-9 TGTGCCAGCAGCCCCGACAGGGTAAAAACCGGGGAGCTGTTTTTT CASSPDRVKTGELFF
- TRBJ2-2 - TRBV7-7 TGTGCCAGCAGCTTATCAGGGGACACCGGGGAGCTGTTTTTT CASSLSGDTGELFF
- TRBJ1-4 - TRBV9 TGTGCCAGCAGCGTAGGGGGGGAAACAGGTTTGTTTTTT CASSVGGETGLFF
TRBD2 TRBJ2-1 - TRBV5-1 TGCGCCAGCAGCGGAACGACTAGCGGGAGTAGAAATGAGCAGTTCTTC CASSGTTSGSRNEQFF
TRBD2 TRBJ2-3 - TRBV9 TGTGCCAGCAGCGTAGGGGTGACTAGCGGGACAGATACGCAGTATTTT CASSVGVTSGTDTQYF
- TRBJ1-6 - TRBV6-5 TGTGCCAGCAGCAACCGACAGGTCGGTAATTCACCCCTCCACTTT CASSNRQVGNSPLHF
- TRBJ2-5 - TRBV5-1 TGCGCCAGCAGCTTGGGATTAGGGGTCGGGCAAGAGACCCAGTACTTC CASSLGLGVGQETQYF
TRBD1 TRBJ1-1 - TRBV7-3 TGTGCCAGCAGCCTGGGACAGGGGAACACTGAAGCTTTCTTT CASSLGQGNTEAFF
TRBD2 TRBJ2-7 - TRBV11-1 TGTGCCAGCAGCCTCGTGCGCGGGGCTAGCGGCGAGCAGTACTTC CASSLVRGASGEQYF
TRBD1 TRBJ1-1 few TRBV4-2 TGTGCCAGCAGCCAACGAGAACAGGGGATGAACACTGAAGCTTTCTTT CASSQREQGMNTEAFF
- TRBJ1-1 - TRBV7-2 TGTGCCAGCAGCCCTCCGGGAACTGAAGCTTTCTTT CASSPPGTEAFF
- TRBJ1-3 - TRBV7-9 TGTGCCAGCAGCTTATTTACGGACACCATATATTTT CASSLFTDTIYF
- TRBJ2-3 - TRBV18 TGTGCCAGCTCATCCCAAAGAGGCACAGATACGCAGTATTTT CASSSQRGTDTQYF
TRBD1 TRBJ1-1 - TRBV5-1 TGCGCCAGCAGCTTTGGGGACAGGGTTCGGAACACTGAAGCTTTCTTT CASSFGDRVRNTEAFF